The table lists the clone carrying this T cell receptor beta chain with a count of one. Its antigen is not known. The entry originates in a study of T cell responses to AZD1222 COVID-19 vaccine. Broader study findings: The donor group comprised mostly white British people and more females; the analysis possibly underestimated clonal diversity. Vaccine-related CD4 TCRs covered spike, predominating at 160-218 and 743-854.

This CDR3 has 14 residues. Germline loops: CDR1 SGHRS, CDR2 YFSETQ. V shed 6 bases and J shed 2 bases, with 14 bases lying between them. The assay was immunoSEQ multiplex PCR, and TCRdb's table has in-frame clones only and misses some. Of about 140,000 clones detected, roughly 92% appear once; the ten largest clones hold 3.6%. V is TRBV5-1 and J is TRBJ2-5; tentatively, D is TRBD1 or TRBD2 (5 bases each). The receptor was isolated from an adult who received the AZD1222 COVID-19 vaccine. The sample consisted of peripheral blood, taken 28 days after the second AZD1222 dose. CDR3 loop: CASKPTGRQETQYF. DNA of the CDR3: TGCGCCAGCAAACCGACGGGACGGCAAGAGACCCAGTACTTC.